The 17 T cell receptor beta chains given below trace back to one sample, sequenced in a study of T cell changes during pregnancy in multiple sclerosis. Data came from immunoSEQ multiplex PCR; TCRdb stores just in-frame clones and leaves some out. The sample has about 47,000 clones; 85% to 90% are singletons. This sample comprised CD8+ T cells from peripheral blood mononuclear cells, obtained in the second trimester of pregnancy. These receptors all come from a female donor with multiple sclerosis, enrolled in a pregnancy study.

This clone is a singleton in its sample. This sequence joins TRBV6-1 and TRBJ2-5, with 7 bases aligning to TRBD1. The CDR3 runs 15 residues. V lost 7 bases, J lost 5 bases, and 13 bases stayed unmatched. Germline CDR1 is MNHNS and CDR2 is SASEGT. CDR3 residues: CASTQGEGGWETQYF. In nucleotides, the CDR3 is TGTGCCAGCACCCAAGGGGAAGGGGGCTGGGAGACCCAGTACTTC.

J is TRBJ2-4 and V is TRBV30; 10 bases are shared with TRBD1. The length of the CDR3 is 13 residues. V shed 5 bases, J shed 8 bases, and the junction held 6 bases outside the gene matches. Germline CDR1 reads GTSNPN; CDR2 reads SVGIG (reference sequence). The chain's CDR3 is CAWEEGQGDIQYF. The CDR3 DNA sequence: TGTGCCTGGGAGGAAGGACAGGGGGACATTCAGTACTTC.

The chain joins TRBV5-6 to TRBJ2-3; tentatively, D is TRBD2 (6 bases). Germline CDR1 and CDR2: SGHDT and YYEEEE. This CDR3 has 16 residues. V lost 6 bases and J lost 4, with 21 bases in between. The CDR3 loop reads CASTYGAQGGADTQYF. The CDR3, as DNA: TGTGCCAGCACCTACGGGGCCCAGGGAGGCGCAGATACGCAGTATTTT. The variable domain in full, completed from reference TRBV5-6 and TRBJ2-3, reads DAGVTQSPTHLIKTRGQQVTLRCSPKSGHDTVSWYQQALGQGPQFIFQYYEEEERQRGNFPDRFSGHQFPNYSSELNVNALLLGDSALYLCASTYGAQGGADTQYFGPGTRLTVL.

This clone appeared a few times. V and J are TRBV9 and TRBJ1-2; 8 positions agree with TRBD1. Losses at the gene ends were 4 bases for V and 5 bases for J; bases not matched to a gene: 10. CDR1 SGDLS and CDR2 YYNGEE come from the germline V gene. This CDR3 comprises 15 residues. The CDR3 coding sequence is TGTGCCAGCAGCCCATATGGACAGGGAAGGTATGGCTACACCTTC. Translation gives CASSPYGQGRYGYTF. Complete variable domain (other parts from reference TRBV9 and TRBJ1-2): DSGVTQTPKHLITATGQRVTLRCSPRSGDLSVYWYQQSLDQGLQFLIQYYNGEERAKGNILERFSAQQFPDLHSELNLSSLELGDSALYFCASSPYGQGRYGYTFGSGTRLTVV.

This chain links TRBV19 with TRBJ1-2, with no clear D. V was trimmed by 7 bases and J by 0 bases, leaving 18 bases between them. The length of the CDR3 is 16 residues. Per germline, CDR1 LNHDA and CDR2 SQIVND (reference sequence). The CDR3 region is CASTTTVVDANYGYTF. In DNA, the CDR3 is TGTGCCAGTACTACCACAGTGGTCGATGCTAACTATGGCTACACCTTC.

This chain joins TRBV27 and TRBJ2-1, with D perhaps matching TRBD2 (6 bases). Germline V CDR1 and CDR2: MNHEY, SMNVEV (reference sequence). The CDR3 is made up of 15 amino acids. Trimming took off 2 bases at V and 7 bases at J, with 15 bases between the two ends. CDR3: CASSLIGGEKNEQFF. The CDR3 DNA follows: TGTGCCAGCAGTTTAATTGGCGGGGAAAAGAATGAGCAGTTCTTC.

This clone was counted once. This chain connects TRBV6-5 to TRBJ1-1, with 7 bases aligning to TRBD1. The junction had 4 bases not matched to a gene; V was cut back by 2 bases and J by 4 bases. This CDR3 is 14 amino acids long. CDR1 is MNHEY and CDR2 is SVGAGI in the germline V gene. CDR3 coding DNA: TGTGCCAGCAGTTACCAGGGACAGATCACTGAAGCTTTCTTT. Translated, it gives CASSYQGQITEAFF.

This chain connects TRBV19 to TRBJ1-4; tentatively, D is TRBD1 (5 bases). The ends were cut back, 7 bases at V and 4 bases at J, with 16 bases in the middle. Germline V CDR1 and CDR2: LNHDA, SQIVND (reference sequence). This CDR3 is 15 amino acids long. The CDR3 DNA reads TGTGCCAGTACCCCAGGGTGGGCCGATAATGAAAAACTGTTTTTT. The encoded protein is CASTPGWADNEKLFF.

By sample share, this clone is medium-sized. The chain carries TRBV7-8 and TRBJ1-1; D possibly corresponds to TRBD1 (5 bases). The CDR3 loop spans 16 amino acids. CDR1 and CDR2 (germline): SGHVS, FQNEAQ. The ends were cut back, 1 base at V and 1 base at J, with 13 bases in the middle. CDR3 DNA sequence: TGTGCCAGCAGCTTAGGGTTGTTCGGGGGGAACACTGAAGCTTTCTTT. Translating it yields CASSLGLFGGNTEAFF. Full variable domain (outside the CDR3, taken from reference TRBV7-8 and TRBJ1-1): GAGVSQSPRYKVAKRGQDVALRCDPISGHVSLFWYQQALGQGPEFLTYFQNEAQLDKSGLPSDRFFAERPEGSVSTLKIQRTQQEDSAVYLCASSLGLFGGNTEAFFGQGTRLTVV.

The chain uses TRBV2 and TRBJ2-6; 8 bases are shared with TRBD1. The ends lost 7 bases at V and 2 bases at J; junction bases unmatched: 13. CDR3 length: 18 amino acids. Germline loops: CDR1 SNHLY, CDR2 FYNNEI. CDR3 sequence (DNA): TGTGCCAGCATCCTCCCGACAGGGGAGGACGCTGGGGCCAACGTCCTGACTTTC. Translation: CASILPTGEDAGANVLTF.

CDR3 sequence: CASSLSSTDTQYF. CDR3 nucleotide sequence: TGTGCCAGCAGCTTGTCTAGCACAGATACGCAGTATTTT. The chain combines TRBV5-6 with TRBJ2-3; D ambiguous. Germline assignment: CDR1 SGHDT and CDR2 YYEEEE. This CDR3 region has 13 residues. The V and J ends lost 1 base and 0 bases respectively, with 3 bases between them.

This clone came up once. This rearrangement joins TRBV10-3 to TRBJ2-3, with TRBD2 as a possible D gene (7 bases). Germline-derived CDR1 and CDR2 are ENHRY and SYGVKD. V was cut by 4 bases and J by 6 bases, with 14 bases left in between. The CDR3 loop spans 14 amino acids. In DNA, the CDR3 is TGTGCCATCAGTGGCCTCGGGGGGCGGGATACGCAGTATTTT. Encoded protein: CAISGLGGRDTQYF.

The V and J genes are TRBV29-1 and TRBJ1-2, with TRBD1 identical over 8 bases. The germline V gene encodes CDR1 SQVTM and CDR2 ANQGSEA. The CDR3 extends over 13 amino acids. The trim removed 6 bases at V and 6 bases at J, leaving 9 bases unmatched. Written as DNA, the CDR3 is TGCAGCGTAGCCGCCGGGACAGGTAATGGCTACACCTTC. This translates into CSVAAGTGNGYTF.

The chain recombines TRBV14 with TRBJ2-1; 7 bases align to TRBD1. V lost 6 bases, J lost 8 bases, and 10 bases stayed unmatched. The germline V gene has CDR1 SGHDN and CDR2 FVKESK. The CDR3 is 14 amino acids. CDR3 DNA: TGTGCCAGCAGGTTACAGGGGATGGGGGATGAGCAGTTCTTC. Protein: CASRLQGMGDEQFF.

The chain is built from TRBV11-2 and TRBJ2-5, with D unclear. With 6 bases removed from V and 4 bases from J, the gap between germline ends came to 12 bases. The CDR3 loop spans 13 amino acids. CDR1 and CDR2 (germline): SGHAT, FQNNGV. The CDR3 protein is CASRSENTETQYF. In nucleotides, the CDR3 is TGTGCCAGCAGGTCAGAAAATACAGAGACCCAGTACTTC.

The chain has TRBV27 and TRBJ2-7, with 8 bases that match TRBD2. Germline CDR1 and CDR2: MNHEY and SMNVEV (reference sequence). After removal of 5 bases from V and 0 bases from J, the junction contained 9 bases not matched to a gene. The CDR3 spans 16 residues. The CDR3 here is CASSPSSGENSYEQYF. CDR3 coding DNA: TGTGCCAGCAGTCCTAGTAGCGGGGAAAACTCCTACGAGCAGTACTTC.

V and J are TRBV6-1 and TRBJ2-1, with 12 bases matching TRBD2. Germline-derived CDR1 and CDR2 are MNHNS and SASEGT. The length of the CDR3 is 15 residues. V shed 8 bases and J 4 bases; nucleotides not matched to a gene: 6. The CDR3: CASSETSGGYNEQFF. DNA for the CDR3: TGTGCCAGCTCTGAGACTAGCGGGGGATACAATGAGCAGTTCTTC.